The 16 T cell receptor beta chains below were found in one sample sequenced in a study of shared clonotypes between healthy human individuals. Here immunoSEQ multiplex PCR was the method, and the copy in TCRdb shows in-frame clones only, minus some. Of 2 million to 2.5 million clones detected, roughly 90% appear once; the ten largest clones hold around 0.4%. Specimen: naive CD4+ T cells from PBMCs. Subset denoted: CD45RA+ positively selected. Receptors were obtained from a man between 18 and 35 years old in good health. Some clones in this sample may be carry-over from other donors' samples.

The J gene is TRBJ2-1, the V gene TRBV6-5; possible D gene TRBD2, 6 bases. The V end was cut by 7 bases, the J end by 0 bases, with 13 bases between. CDR1 is MNHEY, CDR2 SVGAGI, per germline. CDR3 size: 15 residues. CDR3 region: CASKESGSSYNEQFF. In DNA form, the CDR3 reads TGTGCCAGCAAAGAAAGCGGGTCCTCCTACAATGAGCAGTTCTTC.

The CDR3 here is CASSPGTSAFKSTDTQYF. In DNA, the CDR3 is TGTGCCAGCAGCCCCGGGACTAGCGCTTTCAAAAGCACAGATACGCAGTATTTT. The chain has TRBV7-3 and TRBJ2-3; the match to TRBD2 covers 10 bases. Germline CDR1 is SGHTA and CDR2 is FQGTGA. The CDR3 is 18 residues long. Losses at the gene ends were 5 bases for V and 0 bases for J; bases not matched to a gene: 11.

J is TRBJ2-3 and V is TRBV6-1; 10 nucleotides match TRBD1. V lost 1 base, J lost 8 bases, and 6 bases stayed unmatched. CDR1 and CDR2 from the germline V gene are MNHNS and SASEGT. There are 15 residues in the CDR3. The CDR3 nucleotides read TGTGCCAGCAGTGAAGTGGGACAGGGGTTCGGTACGCAGTATTTT. Translated, it gives CASSEVGQGFGTQYF.

The chain employs TRBV6-1 and TRBJ2-1, with a tentative D call TRBD2 (6 bases). The CDR3 has 16 residues. Germline V gene data show CDR1 as MNHNS and CDR2 as SASEGT. V gave up 4 bases and J gave up 9 bases, with 22 bases separating them. The CDR3, as DNA: TGTGCCAGCAGTGGGGGACTCCAAAGAACCCTCGGTGAGCAGTTCTTC. This translates into CASSGGLQRTLGEQFF.

The gene calls are TRBV11-2 and TRBJ2-7, with 14 positions matching TRBD2. This CDR3 contains 19 residues. With 6 bases clipped from V and 5 bases from J, the junction kept 18 bases outside the gene matches. CDR1 and CDR2 (germline): SGHAT, FQNNGV. CDR3 nucleotide sequence: TGTGCCAGCAGAAATAATAGAGGGACTAGCGGGAGTATTAACCACGAGCAGTACTTC. It specifies CASRNNRGTSGSINHEQYF. Together with reference TRBV11-2 and TRBJ2-7, the CDR3 gives the full variable domain: EAGVAQSPRYKIIEKRQSVAFWCNPISGHATLYWYQQILGQGPKLLIQFQNNGVVDDSQLPKDRFSAERLKGVDSTLKIQPAKLEDSAVYLCASRNNRGTSGSINHEQYFGPGTRLTVT.

DNA for the CDR3: TGTGCCAGCCTCCTTTCACGGAACACCGGGGAGCTGTTTTTT. It is translated as CASLLSRNTGELFF. The chain links TRBV5-8 to TRBJ2-2; D is undetermined. This CDR3 comprises 14 residues. The germline V gene has CDR1 SGHTS and CDR2 YDEGEE. V was pared by 7 bases and J by 1 base, with 11 bases between.

This sequence joins TRBV10-3 and TRBJ2-2, with D perhaps matching TRBD2 (5 bases). Germline CDR1 and CDR2: ENHRY and SYGVKD. The CDR3 sequence is 14 residues long. Trimming left V 7 bases short and J 4 bases short, with 13 bases between. CDR3 sequence reads: CAIMRGWGTGELFF. The CDR3 nucleotides read TGTGCCATCATGAGAGGGTGGGGCACCGGGGAGCTGTTTTTT.

The CDR3 DNA is TGTGCCAGCAGCTTAGCCCGACTAGCGGAATACAATGAGCAGTTCTTC. Its translation: CASSLARLAEYNEQFF. The J gene is TRBJ2-1, the V gene TRBV13, with TRBD2 matching over 9 bases. The V gene end was trimmed by 1 base and the J gene end by 4 bases; junction bases not matched to a gene: 5. Germline V gives CDR1 PRHDT, CDR2 FYEKMQ (reference sequence). The CDR3 extends over 16 amino acids.

The V gene is TRBV5-3, the J gene TRBJ2-1, with D tentatively TRBD2 (5 bases). TRBV5-3 is filed as an ORF, its function uncertain. The V end was cut by 0 bases, the J end by 7 bases, with 11 bases between. The CDR3 consists of 14 residues. CDR3 amino acids: CARSLERLPNEQFF. Here the CDR3 DNA reads TGTGCCAGAAGCTTGGAACGACTACCGAATGAGCAGTTCTTC.

This chain uses TRBV4-2 with TRBJ2-3, with 7 bases identical to TRBD2. Germline CDR1 LGHNA, CDR2 YNFKEQ. The CDR3 sequence is 16 residues long. Germline trimming cut 0 bases from V and 2 bases from J; bases unmatched to any gene: 5. The CDR3 is CASSQDGGRATDTQYF. The CDR3 coding sequence is TGTGCCAGCAGCCAAGACGGCGGGAGAGCCACAGATACGCAGTATTTT.

The chain joins TRBV4-2 to TRBJ2-7; D may correspond to TRBD1 or TRBD2 (5 bases each). Germline lookup yields CDR1 LGHNA and CDR2 YNFKEQ. The CDR3 is made up of 16 amino acids. V lost 3 bases, J lost 2 bases, and 17 bases lay in between. In DNA, the CDR3 is TGTGCCAGCAGCCACCAAGGGACGGGGCGCCCCTACGAGCAGTACTTC. The encoded protein is CASSHQGTGRPYEQYF.

J is TRBJ2-1 and V is TRBV19, with TRBD1 matching over 9 bases. The CDR3 has 14 amino acids. Germline values: CDR1 LNHDA, CDR2 SQIVND (reference sequence). After removal of 5 bases from V and 4 bases from J, the junction contained 3 bases not matched to a gene. The CDR3 sequence is CASSRQGGYNEQFF. The DNA of the CDR3 is TGTGCCAGTAGTCGACAGGGGGGATACAATGAGCAGTTCTTC.

Details on this clone: Relative to the germline gene, one junction end is altered; a read error may explain this. The J gene is TRBJ2-1, the V gene TRBV2, with 7 nucleotides matching TRBD2. The germline CDR1 and CDR2 sequences are SNHLY and FYNNEI. The CDR3 length is 15 residues. The CDR3 coding sequence is TGTGCCAGCAGGTTCGAACTACTCCTAGCGGAGGAGCGGTTCTTC. Translated, it gives CASRFELLLAEERFF.

This chain connects TRBV28 to TRBJ1-5; D is unresolved. V gave up 4 bases and J gave up 0 bases, with 16 bases separating them. Germline V lookup: CDR1 MDHEN, CDR2 SYDVKM. CDR3 length: 17 amino acids. CDR3 in amino acids: CASSSGARPYSNQPQHF. CDR3 nucleotide sequence: TGTGCCAGCAGTTCGGGCGCCAGGCCTTATAGCAATCAGCCCCAGCATTTT.

The genes are TRBV28 and TRBJ1-4, with a possible D match to TRBD1 (5 bases). Trimming left V 3 bases short and J 8 bases short, with 22 bases between. Germline assignment: CDR1 MDHEN and CDR2 SYDVKM. The CDR3 runs to 17 residues. DNA of the CDR3: TGTGCCAGCAGTTTTTCCTCAGGGTCCGTTATAGGGGAAAAACTGTTTTTT. It is translated as CASSFSSGSVIGEKLFF. The entire variable domain, with the rest obtained from reference TRBV28 and TRBJ1-4, is as follows: DVKVTQSSRYLVKRTGEKVFLECVQDMDHENMFWYRQDPGLGLRLIYFSYDVKMKEKGDIPEGYSVSREKKERFSLILESASTNQTSMYLCASSFSSGSVIGEKLFFGSGTQLSVL.

There are a few counts of this clone. This same CDR3 is encoded by further DNA sequences in the sample. The J gene is TRBJ2-1, the V gene TRBV5-1, with TRBD2 matching over 10 bases. Germline lookup yields CDR1 SGHRS and CDR2 YFSETQ. V lost 0 bases to trimming and J lost 8 bases; unmatched junction nucleotides: 5. This CDR3 spans 15 amino acids. The CDR3 reads CASSLGLAGVDEQFF. The CDR3 DNA is TGCGCCAGCAGCTTGGGTCTAGCGGGAGTCGATGAGCAGTTCTTC.